A selection of T cell receptor beta chains follows, all from one sample in a study of blood T cell repertoires in COVID-19. The table came from immunoSEQ multiplex PCR; TCRdb's copy has only in-frame clones and leaves some out. The sample has 60,000 to 65,000 clones; 85% to 90% are singletons. Sequencing was carried out using peripheral blood. The origin of the receptors is a human donor with active COVID-19. The donor label of this sample is uncertain. CDR3s include the opening cysteine and the closing phenylalanine or tryptophan. D genes are given only for firm matches. Part of the rows lack a size; the others show once, few, many or a class for expanded clones.

v_call,cdr3_length,d_call,clone_size,j_call,cdr3_nt,cdr3_aa
TRBV12-3/TRBV12-4,13,TRBD2,-,TRBJ2-1,TGTGCCAGCAGTTTAATTCGGGGGGATGAGCAGTTCTTC,CASSLIRGDEQFF
TRBV30,13,-,-,TRBJ2-7,TGTGCCTGGGGGGGAGGAGTACCCTCAGAGCAGTACTTC,CAWGGGVPSEQYF
TRBV28,14,TRBD1,-,TRBJ1-2,TGTGCCAGCACTGTGGGACAGACCTTCTATGGCTACACCTTC,CASTVGQTFYGYTF
TRBV7-6,16,-,once,TRBJ1-1,TGTGCCAGCAGCCTCAGCGTGGGAGCCGGTATATCTGAAGCTTTCTTT,CASSLSVGAGISEAFF
TRBV28,13,-,once,TRBJ1-1,TGTGCCAGCCGTCGACAGGCCGCCACTGAAGCTTTCTTT,CASRRQAATEAFF
TRBV7-6,16,TRBD1,-,TRBJ2-7,TGTGCCAGCAGCTTAGCGGACAGGGGGCTAAACTACGAGCAGTACTTC,CASSLADRGLNYEQYF
TRBV6-2/TRBV6-3,19,TRBD2,-,TRBJ2-1,TGTGCCAGCAGTAGCCCCTTGGGGCTAGCGGGCAGCTCCTACAATGAGCAGTTCTTC,CASSSPLGLAGSSYNEQFF
TRBV24-1,15,TRBD1,-,TRBJ1-5,TGTGCCACCAGTGAGGGGACAGGGGGCTATCAGCCCCAGCATTTT,CATSEGTGGYQPQHF
TRBV27,15,TRBD2,-,TRBJ2-1,TGTGCCAGCAGTTTAATGGGACTAGCGGGAAATGAGCAGTTCTTC,CASSLMGLAGNEQFF
TRBV6-6,12,TRBD1,-,TRBJ2-7,TGTGCCAGCGGGACAGTCACCTACGAGCAGTACTTC,CASGTVTYEQYF
TRBV7-8,15,TRBD2,-,TRBJ2-7,TGTGCCAGCAGCTTAGTTGGCGGGGGGGCGCTCGAGCAGTACTTC,CASSLVGGGALEQYF
TRBV28,15,TRBD1,-,TRBJ1-2,TGTGCCAGCAGTTTAGGGACAGGGGGTGTCTATGGCTACACCTTC,CASSLGTGGVYGYTF
TRBV4-3,13,-,-,TRBJ2-7,TGCGCCAGCAGCCAAGCATTCAAAGAGGAGCAGTACTTC,CASSQAFKEEQYF
TRBV2,15,-,-,TRBJ1-5,TGTGCCAGCAGTGAGGACACCGTCTTTGGTCAGCCCCAGCATTTT,CASSEDTVFGQPQHF
TRBV19,16,TRBD1,-,TRBJ1-2,TGTGCCAGTACTTTAGGGTGGGACAGTTCTAACTATGGCTACACCTTC,CASTLGWDSSNYGYTF
TRBV4-3,15,-,-,TRBJ1-2,TGCGCCAGCAGCCAAGCCCCACAGGGAGTGTATGGCTACACCTTC,CASSQAPQGVYGYTF